This TCR beta chain was sequenced in a study of read filtering for tumor transcriptome and immune sequencing. Overall study context: Patients were some 16 male and some 15 female, mean age approximately 70 years, range about 47 to 85. Whole-transcriptome libraries were prepared after DNase treatment.

To note about this clonotype: The antigen is undetermined.

Germline loops: CDR1 SNHLY, CDR2 FYNNEI. Trimming took 5 bases from V and 0 from J, leaving 7 bases between them. The CDR3 totals 13 residues. Whole-study results and caveats: IR-seq and RNA-seq agreed better without single-read clonotypes. The sorted CD138-negative fraction was a mixed bone marrow immune population, not purified T cells.

From around 0.4 ug of RNA, a library with molecular barcoded alpha/delta and beta/gamma adaptors was made. Via MiXCR, TCRdb re-called the reads, giving one row per CDR3 protein. The sample holds fewer than 50,000 distinct CDR3 sequences, approximately 13% seen once. The TCR sequence derives from a donor aged 40 or over with multiple myeloma. The sample taken for sequencing was a population of CD138-negative cells sorted from bone marrow. The chain joins TRBV2 to TRBJ1-2; a weak D match, TRBD1 (5 bases). The CDR3 region has the DNA TGTGCCAGCAGTATACAGGCTAACTATGGCTACACCTTC. Its protein is CASSIQANYGYTF. Full variable domain (missing parts from reference TRBV2 and TRBJ1-2): EPEVTQTPSHQVTQMGQEVILRCVPISNHLYFYWYRQILGQKVEFLVSFYNNEISEKSEIFDDQFSVERPDGSNFTLKIRSTKLEDSAMYFCASSIQANYGYTFGSGTRLTVV.